The clone carrying this T cell receptor beta chain turned up a few times. As yet, its antigen is unknown. TCRdb called the RT-PCR reads again in MiXCR, with one record for every CDR3 protein. The sample shows roughly 780,000 distinct CDR3 sequences, less than 20% of them seen only once. This entry is derived from a study of response to subunit inactivated influenza vaccine. General study points: Authors suggested each seasonal influenza vaccination recruits few new T cells.

The CDR3 has 15 residues. The V and J ends lost 3 bases and 0 bases respectively, with 9 bases between them. CDR1 and CDR2 from the germline V gene are LGHNA and YSLEER. The clonotype originates from a man aged 45 to 65 who received an inactivated influenza vaccine. The rearrangement joins TRBV4-3 to TRBJ1-3, with unresolved D. The material sequenced was PBMCs from blood, taken about 5 days after vaccination. The CDR3 nucleotides are TGCGCCAGCAGCCATGGCCGGAACTCTGGAAACACCATATATTTT. It is translated as CASSHGRNSGNTIYF.